What follows are 12 T cell receptor beta chains derived from one specimen sequenced in a study of blood T cells in healthy people across ages. Together with a sample-barcoded 5' primer, a J-beta primer mix was included in a second PCR lasting 7 to 11 cycles. TCRdb redid the calling of the 5' RACE reads with MiXCR, one entry per CDR3 protein. The sample includes under 950,000 distinct CDR3 sequences, around a fifth of them seen just once. Material for sequencing was blood. Receptor source: a man between 65 and 80 years old in good health.

This clonotype was observed a handful of times. V and J are TRBV20-1 and TRBJ1-1, with D uncertain. The V end was cut by 0 bases, the J end by 2 bases, with 7 bases between. Germline V gives CDR1 DFQATT, CDR2 SNEGSKA (reference sequence). This CDR3 region has 13 residues. The CDR3 sequence: CSARDSSNTEAFF. In nucleotides, the CDR3 is TGCAGTGCTAGAGATAGCAGCAACACTGAAGCTTTCTTT.

This chain joins TRBV7-2 and TRBJ1-6; 7 bases match TRBD1. CDR1 and CDR2 (germline): SGHTA, FQGNSA. V was pared by 5 bases and J by 5 bases, with 3 bases of the junction left unmatched. The CDR3 loop spans 14 amino acids. The CDR3 DNA reads TGTGCCAGCAGCGCCAGGGGGGATAATTCACCCCTCCACTTT. Translating it yields CASSARGDNSPLHF.

The V gene is TRBV5-5, the J gene TRBJ2-1; 8 bases fit TRBD2. The J call may not be correct, given that the DNA end is closer to TRBJ2-5. The germline V gene has CDR1 SGHKS and CDR2 YYEKEE (reference sequence). This CDR3 region has 14 residues. The DNA of the CDR3 is TGTGCCAGCAGCGTAGGGGGACTAGAGGAGACCCAGTACTTC. This codes for CASSVGGLEETQYF.

This clonotype has ten or more counts. The DNA of the CDR3 is TGTGCCAGCAGTTTCCATTCGGAACAAGAGACCCAGTACTTC. Its translation is CASSFHSEQETQYF. This chain joins TRBV12-3 or TRBV12-4 and TRBJ2-5; D not resolved. Trimming took 3 bases from V and 2 from J, leaving 10 bases between them. This CDR3 has 14 amino acids.

The chain recombines TRBV11-2 with TRBJ2-3; 14 nucleotides line up with TRBD2. Per germline, CDR1 SGHAT and CDR2 FQNNGV. The CDR3 extends over 16 amino acids. V shed 1 base and J 13 bases; nucleotides not matched to a gene: 10. This CDR3 reads CASSLGTGTSGRAEYF. The CDR3 DNA reads as TGTGCCAGCAGCTTAGGCACCGGGACTAGCGGGAGAGCCGAGTATTTT.

The chain links TRBV7-7 to TRBJ2-3; 7 nucleotides align to TRBD1. Trimming took 5 bases from V and 4 from J; bases not matched to a gene: 6. The CDR3 contains 14 residues. Germline assignment: CDR1 SSHAT and CDR2 FNYEAQ (reference sequence). The CDR3 DNA follows: TGTGCCAGCAGCCCGACAGGGAACGCAGATACGCAGTATTTT. Translation: CASSPTGNADTQYF.

This clonotype has just a few counts. This rearrangement joins TRBV5-6 to TRBJ1-1, with D possibly matching TRBD1 (6 bases). Deletions cut 2 bases from V and 6 bases from J, with 14 bases between. The length of the CDR3 is 14 residues. Germline lookup yields CDR1 SGHDT and CDR2 YYEEEE. The CDR3 region is CASSFSGGLSEAFF. The CDR3 DNA is TGTGCCAGCAGCTTCTCGGGGGGCCTCTCTGAAGCTTTCTTT.

This clonotype has more than one count but fewer than ten. The chain combines TRBV19 with TRBJ2-5; D is undetermined. Trimming took 3 bases from V and 2 from J, leaving 7 bases between them. The CDR3 spans 13 residues. Per germline, CDR1 LNHDA and CDR2 SQIVND (reference sequence). The CDR3 bases are TGTGCCAGTAGTATTAACAGACAAGAGACCCAGTACTTC. It translates to CASSINRQETQYF.

This clonotype showed up just once. This rearrangement joins TRBV28 to TRBJ2-7, with TRBD2 matching over 11 bases. The J call is doubtful: the DNA matches TRBJ2-1 better. Germline V CDR1 and CDR2: MDHEN, SYDVKM. CDR3 length: 15 residues. CDR3 in amino acids: CASRVAGGLINEQFF. In nucleotides, the CDR3 is TGTGCCAGCAGAGTAGCGGGGGGGCTCATCAATGAGCAGTTCTTC.

This clonotype has a handful of counts. The chain recombines TRBV6-1 with TRBJ1-2, with 12 positions matching TRBD1. J gave up 4 bases and V 3 bases, and 9 bases lay outside the gene matches. The germline gives CDR1 MNHNS, CDR2 SASEGT. The CDR3 is 17 residues long. The CDR3 coding sequence is TGTGCCAGCAGTGAGGGGACAGGGGGCGGGTTGGTCTATGGCTACACCTTC. Protein product: CASSEGTGGGLVYGYTF.

This clonotype was counted ten times or more. V usage is TRBV29-1 and J usage is TRBJ1-4; TRBD1 matches at 7 bases. The V gene's germline CDR1 is SQVTM and CDR2 ANQGSEA. After removal of 5 bases from V and 10 bases from J, the junction contained 10 bases not matched to a gene. The CDR3 spans 13 residues. This CDR3 reads CSVTGEIHSKLFF. The CDR3 nucleotides are TGCAGCGTTACAGGGGAAATACACTCAAAACTGTTTTTT.

The J gene is TRBJ1-6, the V gene TRBV20-1; 8 bases fit TRBD1. CDR3 length equals 16 residues. The ends lost 0 bases at V and 5 bases at J; junction bases unmatched: 6. The germline V gene encodes CDR1 DFQATT and CDR2 SNEGSKA (reference sequence). Here the CDR3 reads CSARDFGQGHNSPLHF. For the CDR3, the DNA is TGCAGTGCTAGAGATTTCGGACAGGGCCATAATTCACCCCTCCACTTT.